Presented here are 18 T cell receptor beta chains from one specimen sequenced in a study of beta chain features in type 1 diabetes. Expressed TCRB transcripts got sequenced, as all isolated RNA was reverse transcribed. Libraries were prepared by immunoSEQ multiplex PCR; TCRdb keeps only in-frame clonotypes and omits some of them. The sample records about 320,000 clones, around 15% being singletons. Sequencing used central memory CD4+ T cells from blood. Every receptor here comes from a man aged 25-45 years in good health.

The chain links TRBV7-7 to TRBJ2-1; 9 bases align to TRBD1. The CDR3 length is 15 residues. With 5 bases clipped from V and 5 bases from J, the junction kept 7 bases outside the gene matches. The V gene's germline CDR1 is SSHAT and CDR2 FNYEAQ (reference sequence). The CDR3 bases are TGTGCCAGCAGCCGGGGGACAGGGAGGGACAATGAGCAGTTCTTC. This sequence encodes CASSRGTGRDNEQFF.

This clone was observed a handful of times. This chain links TRBV19 with TRBJ2-2; D possibly corresponds to TRBD2 (7 bases). CDR1 is LNHDA and CDR2 is SQIVND in the germline V gene (reference sequence). Trimming stripped 6 bases from V and 7 bases from J, with 21 bases between. The CDR3 totals 16 residues. For the CDR3, the DNA is TGTGCCAGTAGCCCCCCGCCGGGGGGCCGTGGCGGGGAGCTGTTTTTT. Translated, it gives CASSPPPGGRGGELFF.

In its sample, this clone was seen many times. For the CDR3, the DNA is TGTGCCAGTAGTGGTACAGGGGCATCAACTGAAGCTTTCTTT. It encodes CASSGTGASTEAFF. The chain has TRBV19 and TRBJ1-1; 7 bases are a match to TRBD1. Germline CDR1 is LNHDA and CDR2 is SQIVND (reference sequence). The CDR3 runs 14 residues. J was trimmed by 5 bases and V by 5 bases; bases with no gene match: 8.

The sample holds a few counts of this clone. The gene calls are TRBV7-8 and TRBJ2-5, with TRBD2 identical over 11 bases. The trim removed 5 bases at V and 5 bases at J, leaving 4 bases unmatched. Germline V gene lookup returns CDR1 SGHVS and CDR2 FQNEAQ. The CDR3 covers 14 residues. In DNA, the CDR3 is TGTGCCAGCAGCCAAAGACTAGCGGGGGAGACCCAGTACTTC. The encoded protein is CASSQRLAGETQYF.

V usage is TRBV27 and J usage is TRBJ1-6, with D hard to call. Deletions cut 6 bases from V and 4 bases from J, with 7 bases between. Germline CDR1 reads MNHEY; CDR2 reads SMNVEV (reference sequence). CDR3 length: 13 residues. As DNA, the CDR3 is TGTGCCAGCAGCGGGGTATATAATTCACCCCTCCACTTT. Protein: CASSGVYNSPLHF.

This clone was seen a handful of times. The chain employs TRBV7-8 and TRBJ1-6, with D hard to call. The germline gives CDR1 SGHVS, CDR2 FQNEAQ. V was cut by 5 bases and J by 10 bases, with 12 bases left in between. The CDR3 consists of 13 residues. The CDR3 here is CASSTSEASPLHF. CDR3 bases: TGTGCCAGCAGCACATCAGAAGCCTCACCCCTCCACTTT.

This clone was picked up many times. The chain carries TRBV7-2 and TRBJ2-4; 7 nucleotides line up with TRBD1. Germline loops: CDR1 SGHTA, CDR2 FQGNSA. This CDR3 spans 15 amino acids. Trimming at V came to 5 bases and at J to 3 bases, leaving 7 bases not matched to a gene. The CDR3 DNA follows: TGTGCCAGCAGCGGGTCAGGGGGTGGCAAAAACATTCAGTACTTC. Its protein is CASSGSGGGKNIQYF.

J is TRBJ1-3 and V is TRBV27, with unresolved D. CDR1 MNHEY and CDR2 SMNVEV come from the germline V gene (reference sequence). The CDR3 contains 13 residues. Trimming shortened V by 9 bases and J by 4 bases, and 13 bases separated the two germline ends. CDR3 protein: CASSQFAGNTIYF. DNA of the CDR3: TGTGCCAGTTCACAGTTTGCCGGAAACACCATATATTTT.

This chain links TRBV2 with TRBJ2-3; D may be TRBD2 (5 bases). Deletions cut 2 bases from V and 4 bases from J, with 7 bases between. Germline V gene data show CDR1 as SNHLY and CDR2 as FYNNEI. The CDR3 sequence is 13 residues long. Written as DNA, the CDR3 is TGTGCCAGCAGTGAACAGAGGGCAGATACGCAGTATTTT. Residues: CASSEQRADTQYF.

The rearrangement links TRBV2 to TRBJ1-1, with a possible D match to TRBD1 (6 bases). Trimming left V 3 bases short and J 1 base short, with 24 bases between. CDR1 and CDR2 (germline): SNHLY, FYNNEI. This CDR3 contains 19 residues. Written as DNA, the CDR3 is TGTGCCAGCAGTGACGCCGGGACAAGGCAACTAGCTGGGAACACTGAAGCTTTCTTT. It encodes CASSDAGTRQLAGNTEAFF.

The chain recombines TRBV11-2 with TRBJ2-1; D unclear. There are 13 residues in the CDR3. Trimming took 5 bases from V and 12 from J, leaving 17 bases between them. Germline V gives CDR1 SGHAT, CDR2 FQNNGV. CDR3 in amino acids: CASSRLRPPSQFF. CDR3 sequence (DNA): TGTGCCAGCAGCCGACTTCGCCCTCCCTCGCAGTTCTTC.

The V and J genes are TRBV5-4 and TRBJ1-4; tentative D call: TRBD1 (6 bases). CDR1 and CDR2 from the germline V gene are SGHNT and YYREEE (reference sequence). The CDR3 contains 14 residues. V lost 2 bases and J lost 7, with 12 bases in between. CDR3 residues: CASSLKQGGEKLFF. CDR3 nucleotides: TGTGCCAGCAGCTTAAAACAGGGTGGTGAAAAACTGTTTTTT.

This chain connects TRBV9 to TRBJ1-2; D not resolved. The CDR3 runs to 17 residues. The germline CDR1 and CDR2 sequences are SGDLS and YYNGEE. V lost 4 bases to trimming and J lost 2 bases, with 21 bases between them. The CDR3 region is CASSPYITGGKNYGYTF. Written as DNA, the CDR3 is TGTGCCAGCAGCCCATATATAACGGGAGGGAAGAACTATGGCTACACCTTC.

This clone was counted at least ten times. V gene TRBV5-4 combines with J gene TRBJ1-1; perhaps TRBD1 as D (5 bases). V lost 4 bases and J 4 bases, leaving 17 bases between the germline ends. The CDR3 is 15 amino acids. Germline V gene data show CDR1 as SGHNT and CDR2 as YYREEE (reference sequence). The CDR3 protein is CASSLDSWGTTEAFF. The CDR3 region has the DNA TGTGCCAGCAGCCTCGACAGCTGGGGGACCACTGAAGCTTTCTTT. The full variable domain, its missing parts supplied by reference TRBV5-4 and TRBJ1-1, is ETGVTQSPTHLIKTRGQQVTLRCSSQSGHNTVSWYQQALGQGPQFIFQYYREEENGRGNFPPRFSGLQFPNYSSELNVNALELDDSALYLCASSLDSWGTTEAFFGQGTRLTVV.

This chain joins TRBV6-6 and TRBJ1-2; no clear D gene. V shed 5 bases and J shed 8 bases, with 15 bases lying between them. CDR1 and CDR2 (germline): MNHNY, SVGAGI (reference sequence). This CDR3 is 13 amino acids long. The CDR3 DNA reads as TGTGCCAGCAGTACCCAGCGATCTGGGGGCTACACCTTC. It specifies CASSTQRSGGYTF.

This clone was counted a few times. The chain is built from TRBV4-2 and TRBJ1-5; D is possibly TRBD1 (5 bases). This CDR3 is built from 16 residues. Germline CDR1 is LGHNA and CDR2 is YNFKEQ. Trimming left V 0 bases short and J 2 bases short, with 11 bases between. CDR3 DNA: TGTGCCAGCAGCCAAGAACCCAGCAGGGGCAATCAGCCCCAGCATTTT. Encoded protein: CASSQEPSRGNQPQHF.

This clone was counted between two and nine times. This rearrangement joins TRBV30 to TRBJ1-2; 10 bases are a match to TRBD1. There are 15 residues in the CDR3. Trimming cost V 1 base and J 7 bases; bases outside gene matches: 9. Germline assignment: CDR1 GTSNPN and CDR2 SVGIG (reference sequence). DNA for the CDR3: TGTGCCTGGAGTGCCATCGGGACAGGGGTACTTGGCTACACCTTC. Amino acids: CAWSAIGTGVLGYTF.

This clone came up many times. The chain carries TRBV7-9 and TRBJ1-5; D not resolved. The length of the CDR3 is 14 residues. The germline V gene has CDR1 SEHNR and CDR2 FQNEAQ (reference sequence). Trimming pared 1 base from V and 0 bases from J, leaving 4 bases between. The CDR3 region is CASSLGDSNQPQHF. The CDR3 nucleotides read TGTGCCAGCAGCTTAGGAGATAGCAATCAGCCCCAGCATTTT.